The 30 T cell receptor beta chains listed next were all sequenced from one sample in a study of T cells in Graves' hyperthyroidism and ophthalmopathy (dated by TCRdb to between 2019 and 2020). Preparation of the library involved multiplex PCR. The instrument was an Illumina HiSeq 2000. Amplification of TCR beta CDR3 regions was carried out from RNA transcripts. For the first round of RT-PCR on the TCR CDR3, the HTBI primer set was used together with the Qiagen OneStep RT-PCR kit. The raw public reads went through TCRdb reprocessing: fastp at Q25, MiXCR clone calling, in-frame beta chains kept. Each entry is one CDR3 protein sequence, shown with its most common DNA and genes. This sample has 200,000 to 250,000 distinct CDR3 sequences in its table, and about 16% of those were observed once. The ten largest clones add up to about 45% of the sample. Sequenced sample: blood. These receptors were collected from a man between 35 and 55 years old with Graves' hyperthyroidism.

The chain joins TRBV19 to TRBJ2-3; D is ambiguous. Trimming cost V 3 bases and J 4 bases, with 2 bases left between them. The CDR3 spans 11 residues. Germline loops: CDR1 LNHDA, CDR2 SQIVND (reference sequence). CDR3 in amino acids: CASSMADTQYF. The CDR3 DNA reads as TGTGCCAGTAGTATGGCAGATACGCAGTATTTT. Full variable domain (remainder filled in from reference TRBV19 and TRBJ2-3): DGGITQSPKYLFRKEGQNVTLSCEQNLNHDAMYWYRQDPGQGLRLIYYSQIVNDFQKGDIAEGYSVSREKKESFPLTVTSAQKNPTAFYLCASSMADTQYFGPGTRLTVL.

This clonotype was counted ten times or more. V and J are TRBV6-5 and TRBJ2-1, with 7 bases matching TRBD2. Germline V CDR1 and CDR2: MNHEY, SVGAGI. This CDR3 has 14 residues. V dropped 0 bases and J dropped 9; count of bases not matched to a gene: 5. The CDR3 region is CASSYSGGSGEQFF. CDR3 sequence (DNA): TGTGCCAGCAGTTACTCGGGGGGGTCAGGTGAGCAGTTCTTC.

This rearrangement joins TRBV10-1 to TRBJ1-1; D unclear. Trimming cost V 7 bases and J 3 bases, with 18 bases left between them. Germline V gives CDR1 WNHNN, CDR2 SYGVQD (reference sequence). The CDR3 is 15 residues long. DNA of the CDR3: TGCGCCAGCACATCAAGAGGTGGTCCCCACACTGAAGCTTTCTTT. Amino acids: CASTSRGGPHTEAFF.

The CDR3 nucleotides are TGTGCCAGCTCACCATTTCAACCGGGACAGGGTTCCGGCTCACCCCTCCACTTT. Encoded protein: CASSPFQPGQGSGSPLHF. The chain uses TRBV18 and TRBJ1-6; 9 nucleotides agree with TRBD1. Trimming removed 2 bases from V and 10 bases from J; junction bases left unmatched: 15. Germline CDR1 KGHSH, CDR2 LQKENI. The CDR3 runs to 18 residues.

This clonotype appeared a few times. The CDR3 here is CASSRASTGDVQGNSPLHF. As DNA, the CDR3 is TGTGCCAGCAGTAGAGCATCCACCGGGGACGTACAGGGAAATTCACCCCTCCACTTT. This sequence joins TRBV12-3 or TRBV12-4 and TRBJ1-6; D perhaps matches TRBD1 (6 bases). The ends were cut back, 5 bases at V and 7 bases at J, with 27 bases in the middle. This CDR3 has 19 amino acids.

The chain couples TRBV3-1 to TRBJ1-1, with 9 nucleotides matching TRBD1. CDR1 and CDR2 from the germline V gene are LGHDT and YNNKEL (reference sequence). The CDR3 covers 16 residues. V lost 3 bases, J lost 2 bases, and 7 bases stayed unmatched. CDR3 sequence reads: CASSQAGTGFNTEAFF. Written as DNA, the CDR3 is TGTGCCAGCAGCCAGGCTGGGACAGGGTTTAACACTGAAGCTTTCTTT.

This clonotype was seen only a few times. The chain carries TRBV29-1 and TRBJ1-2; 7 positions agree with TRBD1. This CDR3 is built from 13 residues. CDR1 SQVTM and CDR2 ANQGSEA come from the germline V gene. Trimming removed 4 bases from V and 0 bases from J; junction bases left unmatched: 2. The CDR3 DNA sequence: TGCAGCGTTGCAGGGGGAGCTAACTATGGCTACACCTTC. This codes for CSVAGGANYGYTF.

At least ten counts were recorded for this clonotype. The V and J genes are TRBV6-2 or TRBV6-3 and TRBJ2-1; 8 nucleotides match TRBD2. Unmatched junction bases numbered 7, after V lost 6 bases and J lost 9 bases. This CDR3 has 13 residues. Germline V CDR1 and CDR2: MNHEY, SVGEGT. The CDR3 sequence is CASRTGLGIEQFF. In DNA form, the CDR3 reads TGTGCCAGCAGGACGGGACTAGGTATTGAGCAGTTCTTC.

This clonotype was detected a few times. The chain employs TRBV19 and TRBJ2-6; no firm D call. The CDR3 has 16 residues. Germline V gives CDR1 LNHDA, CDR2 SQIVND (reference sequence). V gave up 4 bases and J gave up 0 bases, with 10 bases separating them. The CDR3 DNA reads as TGTGCCAGTAGTACCTACGGGCTCTCTGGGGCCAACGTCCTGACTTTC. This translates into CASSTYGLSGANVLTF.

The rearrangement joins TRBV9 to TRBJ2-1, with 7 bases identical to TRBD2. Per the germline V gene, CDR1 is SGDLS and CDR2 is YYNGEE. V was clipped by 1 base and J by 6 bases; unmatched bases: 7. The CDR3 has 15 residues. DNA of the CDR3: TGTGCCAGCAGCGTATTCCAGCGGGACTTCAATGAGCAGTTCTTC. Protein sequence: CASSVFQRDFNEQFF.

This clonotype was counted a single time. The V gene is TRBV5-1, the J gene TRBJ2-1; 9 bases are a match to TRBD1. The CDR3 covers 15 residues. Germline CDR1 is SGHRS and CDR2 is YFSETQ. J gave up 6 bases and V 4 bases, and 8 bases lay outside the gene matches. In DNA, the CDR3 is TGCGCCAGCAGCATAGGGACAGGGCTAGGCAATGAGCAGTTCTTC. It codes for CASSIGTGLGNEQFF.

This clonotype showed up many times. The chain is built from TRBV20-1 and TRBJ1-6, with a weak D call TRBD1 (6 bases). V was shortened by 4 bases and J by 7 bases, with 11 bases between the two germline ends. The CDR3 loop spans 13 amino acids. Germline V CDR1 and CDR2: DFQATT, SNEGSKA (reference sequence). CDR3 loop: CSATRGGNSPLHF. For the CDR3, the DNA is TGCAGTGCTACGAGGGGGGGGAATTCACCCCTCCACTTT.

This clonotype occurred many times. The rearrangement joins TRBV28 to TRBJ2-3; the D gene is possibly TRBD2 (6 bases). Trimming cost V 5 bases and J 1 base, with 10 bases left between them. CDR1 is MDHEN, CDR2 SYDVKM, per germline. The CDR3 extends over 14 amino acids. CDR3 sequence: CASSRREGTDTQYF. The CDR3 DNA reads TGTGCCAGCAGTCGGAGGGAGGGCACAGATACGCAGTATTTT.

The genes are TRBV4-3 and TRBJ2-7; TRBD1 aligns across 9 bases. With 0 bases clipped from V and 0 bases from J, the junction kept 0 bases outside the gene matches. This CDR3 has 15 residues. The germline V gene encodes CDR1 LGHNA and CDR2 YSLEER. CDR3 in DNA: TGCGCCAGCAGCCAAGAGACAGGGGGCTCCTACGAGCAGTACTTC. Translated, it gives CASSQETGGSYEQYF.

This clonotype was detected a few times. The CDR3 loop is CSARGGAGAGRTDTQYF. The CDR3 DNA sequence: TGCAGTGCTAGAGGAGGGGCCGGCGCGGGGAGAACAGATACGCAGTATTTT. This rearrangement joins TRBV20-1 to TRBJ2-3; TRBD2 is a possible D gene (6 bases). CDR1 is DFQATT and CDR2 is SNEGSKA in the germline V gene (reference sequence). The CDR3 length is 17 residues. V shed 1 base and J shed 3 bases, with 20 bases lying between them.

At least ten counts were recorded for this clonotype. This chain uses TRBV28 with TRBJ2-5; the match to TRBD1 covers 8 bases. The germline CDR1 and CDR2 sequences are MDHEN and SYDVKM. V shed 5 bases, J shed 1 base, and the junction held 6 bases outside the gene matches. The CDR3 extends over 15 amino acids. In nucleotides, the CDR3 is TGTGCCAGCAGTCTACCCGGGACAGGCCAAGAGACCCAGTACTTC. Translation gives CASSLPGTGQETQYF.

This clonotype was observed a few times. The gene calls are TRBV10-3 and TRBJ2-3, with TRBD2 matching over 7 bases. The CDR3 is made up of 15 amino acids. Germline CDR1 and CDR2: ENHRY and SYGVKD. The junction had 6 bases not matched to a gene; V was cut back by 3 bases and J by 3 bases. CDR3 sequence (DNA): TGTGCCATCAGTGATGGCGCGGGGGTGACAGATACGCAGTATTTT. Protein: CAISDGAGVTDTQYF.

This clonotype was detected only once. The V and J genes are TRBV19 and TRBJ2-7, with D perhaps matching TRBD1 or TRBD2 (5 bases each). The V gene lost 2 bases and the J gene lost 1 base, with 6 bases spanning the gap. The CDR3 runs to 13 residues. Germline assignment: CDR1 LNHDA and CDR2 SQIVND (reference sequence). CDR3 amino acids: CASSIWGSYEQYF. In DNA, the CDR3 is TGTGCCAGTAGTATATGGGGGTCCTACGAGCAGTACTTC.

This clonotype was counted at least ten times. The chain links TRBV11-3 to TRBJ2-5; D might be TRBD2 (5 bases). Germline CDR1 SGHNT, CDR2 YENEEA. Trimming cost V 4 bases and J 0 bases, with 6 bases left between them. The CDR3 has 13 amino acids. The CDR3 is CASSSGDQETQYF. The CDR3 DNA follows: TGTGCCAGCAGCTCCGGGGACCAAGAGACCCAGTACTTC.

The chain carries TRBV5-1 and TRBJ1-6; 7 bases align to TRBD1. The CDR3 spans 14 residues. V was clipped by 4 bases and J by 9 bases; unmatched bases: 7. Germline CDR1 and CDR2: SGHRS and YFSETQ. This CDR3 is CASSPTGDGSPLHF. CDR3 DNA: TGCGCCAGCAGCCCCACAGGGGATGGTTCACCCCTCCACTTT.

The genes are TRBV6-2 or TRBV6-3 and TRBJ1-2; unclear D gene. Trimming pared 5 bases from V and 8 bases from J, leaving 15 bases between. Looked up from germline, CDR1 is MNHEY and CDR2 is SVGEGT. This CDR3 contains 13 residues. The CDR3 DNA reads TGTGCCAGCAGTCCAGCAGAGCGAGAAGGCTACACCTTC. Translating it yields CASSPAEREGYTF.

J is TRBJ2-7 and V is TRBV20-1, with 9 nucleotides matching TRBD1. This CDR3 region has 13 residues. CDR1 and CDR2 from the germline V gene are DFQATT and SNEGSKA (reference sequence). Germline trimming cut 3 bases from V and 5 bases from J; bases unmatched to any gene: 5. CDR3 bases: TGCAGTGCTAGCGGGGACAGGGTCCACGAGCAGTACTTC. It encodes CSASGDRVHEQYF.

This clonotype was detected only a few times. CDR3 DNA: TGTGCCACCAGCAGACACAGGACTAATGAAAAACTGTTTTTT. Encoded protein: CATSRHRTNEKLFF. The chain uses TRBV15 and TRBJ1-4, with TRBD1 as a possible D gene (5 bases). This CDR3 is 14 amino acids long. Trimming left V 2 bases short and J 2 bases short, with 6 bases between. The germline V gene has CDR1 LNHNV and CDR2 YYDKDF (reference sequence).

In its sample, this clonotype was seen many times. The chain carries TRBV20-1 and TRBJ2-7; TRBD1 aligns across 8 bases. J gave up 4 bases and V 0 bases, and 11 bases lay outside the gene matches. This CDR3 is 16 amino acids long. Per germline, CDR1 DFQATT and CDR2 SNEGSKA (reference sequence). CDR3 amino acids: CSARDRRTGWSYEQYF. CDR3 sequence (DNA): TGCAGTGCTAGAGATAGGAGGACAGGGTGGAGTTACGAGCAGTACTTC.

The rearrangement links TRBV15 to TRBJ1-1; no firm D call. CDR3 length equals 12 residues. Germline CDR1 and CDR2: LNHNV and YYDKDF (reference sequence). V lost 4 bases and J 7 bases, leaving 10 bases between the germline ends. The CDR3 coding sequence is TGTGCCACCAGCATACGTGGGCATGAAGCTTTCTTT. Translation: CATSIRGHEAFF.

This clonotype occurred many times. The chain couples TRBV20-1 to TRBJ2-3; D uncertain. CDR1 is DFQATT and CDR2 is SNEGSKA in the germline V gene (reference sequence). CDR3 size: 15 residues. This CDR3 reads CSAPDQRDGTDTQYF. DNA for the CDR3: TGCAGCGCCCCCGACCAACGAGATGGCACAGATACGCAGTATTTT.

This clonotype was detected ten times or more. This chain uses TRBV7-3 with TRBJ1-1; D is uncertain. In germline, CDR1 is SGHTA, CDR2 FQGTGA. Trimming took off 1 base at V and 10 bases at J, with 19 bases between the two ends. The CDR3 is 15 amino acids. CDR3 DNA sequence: TGTGCCAGCAGCTTAAGCGGTACGGGTCAGGAAGGAGCTTTCTTT. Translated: CASSLSGTGQEGAFF.

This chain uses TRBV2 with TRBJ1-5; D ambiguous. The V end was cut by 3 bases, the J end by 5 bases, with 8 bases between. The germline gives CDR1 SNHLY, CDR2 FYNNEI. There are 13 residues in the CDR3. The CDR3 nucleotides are TGTGCCAGCAGTGACAGCTCGTATCAGCCCCAGCATTTT. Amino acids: CASSDSSYQPQHF.

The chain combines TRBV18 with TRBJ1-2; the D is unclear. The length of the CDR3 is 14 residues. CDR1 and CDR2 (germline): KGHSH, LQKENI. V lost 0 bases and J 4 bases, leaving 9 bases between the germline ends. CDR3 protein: CASSPPTQAYGYTF. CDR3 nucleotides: TGTGCCAGCTCACCACCGACCCAGGCCTATGGCTACACCTTC.

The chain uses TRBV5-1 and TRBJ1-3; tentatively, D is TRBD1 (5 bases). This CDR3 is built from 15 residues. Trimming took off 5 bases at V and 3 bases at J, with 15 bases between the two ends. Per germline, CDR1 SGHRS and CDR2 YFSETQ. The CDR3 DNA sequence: TGCGCCAGCAGAAGAGCCCAGGGTGGTGGAAACACCATATATTTT. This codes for CASRRAQGGGNTIYF.